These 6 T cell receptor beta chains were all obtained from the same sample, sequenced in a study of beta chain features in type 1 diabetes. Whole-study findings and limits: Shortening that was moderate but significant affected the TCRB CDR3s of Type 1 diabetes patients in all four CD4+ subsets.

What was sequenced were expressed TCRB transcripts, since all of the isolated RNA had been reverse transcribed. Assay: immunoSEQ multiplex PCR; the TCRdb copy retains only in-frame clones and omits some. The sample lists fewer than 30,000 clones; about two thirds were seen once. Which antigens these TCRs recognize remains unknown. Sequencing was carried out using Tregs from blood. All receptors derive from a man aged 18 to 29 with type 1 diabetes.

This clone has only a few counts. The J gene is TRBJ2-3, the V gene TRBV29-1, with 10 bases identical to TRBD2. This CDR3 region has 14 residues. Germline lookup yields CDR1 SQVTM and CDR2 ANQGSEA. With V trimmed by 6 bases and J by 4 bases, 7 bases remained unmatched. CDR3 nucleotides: TGCAGCGTATTTAGCGGGAGGTCCTCAGATACGCAGTATTTT. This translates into CSVFSGRSSDTQYF.

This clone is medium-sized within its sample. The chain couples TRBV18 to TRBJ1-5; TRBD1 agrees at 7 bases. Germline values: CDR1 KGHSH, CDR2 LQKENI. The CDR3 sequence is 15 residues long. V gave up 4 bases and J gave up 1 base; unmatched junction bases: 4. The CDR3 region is CASSLGQASNQPQHF. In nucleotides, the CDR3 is TGTGCCAGCTCACTTGGACAGGCCAGCAATCAGCCCCAGCATTTT.

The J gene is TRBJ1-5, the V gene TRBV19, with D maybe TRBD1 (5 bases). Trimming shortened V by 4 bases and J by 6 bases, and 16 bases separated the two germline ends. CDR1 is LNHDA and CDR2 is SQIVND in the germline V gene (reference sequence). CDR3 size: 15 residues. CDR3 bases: TGTGCCAGTAGTACCCGGGGGTCGGGGGGTCAGCCCCAGCATTTT. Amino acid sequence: CASSTRGSGGQPQHF.

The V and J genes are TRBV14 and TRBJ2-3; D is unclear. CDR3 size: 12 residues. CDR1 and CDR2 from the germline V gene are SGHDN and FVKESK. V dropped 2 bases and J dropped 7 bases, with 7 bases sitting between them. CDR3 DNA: TGTGCCAGCAGCCAAAATACTCATACGCAGTATTTT. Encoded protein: CASSQNTHTQYF.

The CDR3 DNA is TGCAGCGTCGCCGTCGGGGAGGGGATGGGCACCTTC. Translated, it gives CSVAVGEGMGTF. V is TRBV29-1 and J is TRBJ1-2, with D possibly TRBD1 on 5 matching bases. Trimming removed 6 bases from V and 13 bases from J, with 21 bases in between. Germline loops: CDR1 SQVTM, CDR2 ANQGSEA. The CDR3 runs to 12 residues. Full variable domain (rest looked up from reference TRBV29-1 and TRBJ1-2): SAVISQKPSRDICQRGTSLTIQCQVDSQVTMMFWYRQQPGQSLTLIATANQGSEATYESGFVIDKFPISRPNLTFSTLTVSNMSPEDSSIYLCSVAVGEGMGTFGSGTRLTVV.

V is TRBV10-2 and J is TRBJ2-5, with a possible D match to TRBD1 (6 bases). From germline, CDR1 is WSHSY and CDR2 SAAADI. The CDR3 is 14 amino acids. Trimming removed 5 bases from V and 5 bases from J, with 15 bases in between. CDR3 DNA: TGCGCCAGCAGTTACAGGGATGGTGGGGAGACCCAGTACTTC. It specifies CASSYRDGGETQYF.